This T cell receptor beta chain was sequenced in a study of immune characterization of retroperitoneal liposarcoma. TCRdb re-derived calls from the PCR reads in MiXCR, one entry per CDR3 protein. The repertoire consists of roughly 20,000 distinct CDR3 sequences, with 37% occurring once and the leading ten covering around 7.4%. The receptor's source is a male donor with retroperitoneal liposarcoma. Sequenced sample: blood.

The CDR3 protein is CASSFRERGAEAFF. The DNA for the CDR3 is TGTGCCAGCAGTTTCCGGGAGCGGGGTGCTGAAGCTTTCTTT. V gene TRBV12-3 or TRBV12-4 combines with J gene TRBJ1-1; D is undetermined. Trimming removed 3 bases at V and 6 bases at J, with 14 bases between. The CDR3 covers 14 residues.